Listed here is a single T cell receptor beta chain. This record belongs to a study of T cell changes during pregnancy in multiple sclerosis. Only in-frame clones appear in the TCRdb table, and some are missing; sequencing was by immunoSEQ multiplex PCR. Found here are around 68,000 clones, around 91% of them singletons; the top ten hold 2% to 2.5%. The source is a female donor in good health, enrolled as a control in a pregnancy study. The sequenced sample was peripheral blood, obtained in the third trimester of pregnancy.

CDR3 nucleotide sequence: TGTGCCAGCAGTTTAATGGGGCAGGTGGGGTTCCAAGAGACCCAGTACTTC. Translated: CASSLMGQVGFQETQYF. J is TRBJ2-5 and V is TRBV27; a weak D match, TRBD1 (5 bases). The germline gives CDR1 MNHEY, CDR2 SMNVEV (reference sequence). This CDR3 comprises 17 residues. With 2 bases removed from V and 1 base from J, the gap between germline ends came to 17 bases.